The source of this T cell receptor beta chain is a study of sequential checkpoint blockade in melanoma. V lost 4 bases, J lost 5 bases, and 12 bases stayed unmatched. Looked up from germline, CDR1 is SGDLS and CDR2 is YYNGEE. CDR3 length: 17 amino acids. Documented treatment: randomized to nivolumab then ipilimumab (arm A) or the reverse (arm B). This clone was counted a few times. The table came from immunoSEQ multiplex PCR; TCRdb's copy has only in-frame clones and leaves some out. The sample contains fewer than 25,000 clones, 65% to 75% of which appear only once. This clonotype was obtained from a human donor with melanoma. The rearrangement links TRBV9 to TRBJ2-5; 12 bases map to TRBD2. The sequencing used CD8+ T cells sorted from blood (inferred from file names), collected from a patient given nivolumab and ipilimumab in sequence. CDR3: CASSIMASGGAYETQYF. The CDR3, as DNA: TGTGCCAGCAGCATAATGGCTAGCGGGGGGGCATACGAGACCCAGTACTTC.